This TCR beta chain was recorded in a study of CD8 T cells in Susac syndrome. TCR beta sequencing covered blood CD8+ and CD4+ T cells. Purification of the CD8+ and CD4+ T cells relied on negative isolation, and TEMRA cells underwent FACS enrichment. There are 12 residues in the CDR3. Deletions cut 0 bases from V and 8 bases from J, with 8 bases between. The V gene's germline CDR1 is SGHRS and CDR2 YFSETQ. Random hexamers were used to reverse transcribe an amount of roughly 0.5 to 1 ug RNA. TCRdb re-analysed the immunoSEQ multiplex PCR reads in MiXCR, keeping a single row per CDR3 protein. Of some 220,000 distinct CDR3 sequences detected, roughly 96% appear once; the ten largest clones hold roughly 0.1%.

The sequencing input was CD4+ T cells from PBMCs. The receptor's source is a human donor with multiple sclerosis. The chain joins TRBV5-1 to TRBJ1-1; no clear D gene. The DNA of the CDR3 is TGCGCCAGCAGCTTGGCGGGTGGGGAAGCTTTCTTT. This codes for CASSLAGGEAFF.